This TCR beta chain stems from a study of technical replicates of blood from a handful of donors. Germline V gene lookup returns CDR1 SGHRS and CDR2 YFSETQ. The ends were cut back, 4 bases at V and 1 base at J, with 9 bases in the middle. The CDR3 covers 15 residues. Libraries were prepared by immunoSEQ multiplex PCR; TCRdb keeps only in-frame clonotypes and omits some of them. The sample lists approximately 69,000 clones, roughly 96% seen once, with 0.2% to 0.25% in the top ten. The sequence came from a human donor in good health. What was sequenced was T cells isolated from PBMCs. This sequence joins TRBV5-1 and TRBJ2-6; perhaps TRBD1 as D (5 bases). CDR3 bases: TGCGCCAGCAGCGACCCAGGGTCTGGGGCCAACGTCCTGACTTTC. Amino acids: CASSDPGSGANVLTF.